A selection of T cell receptor beta chains follows, all from one sample in a study of post-analysis software for immune sequencing data. TCRdb reprocessed the PCR reads with MiXCR, giving one entry per CDR3 protein. The sample includes roughly 670,000 distinct CDR3 sequences, about 60% seen only once; the top ten take roughly 12%. What was sequenced was blood. These receptors all stem from a girl under 10 years old with multiple sclerosis. Both conserved end residues are part of each CDR3.

TRBJ1-2 | TRBV4-3 | CASSPTGRSRPSGYTF
TRBJ2-7 | TRBV20-1 | CSASGPGLAANEQYF
TRBJ2-7 | TRBV20-1 | CSASRAGPFYEQYF
- | TRBV5-1 | CASSLGFTGQETQYF
TRBJ1-1 | TRBV5-1 | CASSLGTWGEAFF
TRBJ2-3 | TRBV29-1 | CSVEPGQGTHIDTQYF
TRBJ2-7 | TRBV7-9 | CASSSGRGLGEQYF
TRBJ1-2 | TRBV20-1 | CSANTGGSYGYTF
TRBJ1-1 | TRBV7-9 | CASSLGKGSTSVNTEAFF
TRBJ2-3 | TRBV7-7 | CASSPAGGPGGGTDTQYF
TRBJ1-1 | TRBV6-6 | CASSYGGSMNTEAFF
TRBJ2-5 | TRBV29-1 | CSVPGQLQETQYF
TRBJ1-2 | TRBV7-9 | CASSLLAGDYGYTF
TRBJ2-3 | TRBV10-3 | CAISAGTSGYTDTQYF
- | TRBV28 | CASSTGAVGGETQYF
TRBJ2-7 | TRBV10-3 | CAIKTGGGHEQYF
TRBJ2-1 | TRBV27 | CASSFGSGAANEQFF
TRBJ1-1 | TRBV27 | CASSPSSEVTMNTEAFF
TRBJ2-1 | TRBV10-3 | CAIRGPQGNNEQFF
TRBJ2-1 | TRBV6-6 | CASNHGDFSYNEQFF
TRBJ1-1 | TRBV7-2 | CASSLDAGYLTEAFF
TRBJ2-5 | TRBV5-6 | CASSVTSGSVGTQYF
TRBJ2-7 | TRBV12-3/TRBV12-4 | CAGDETGHGEQYF
TRBJ2-3 | TRBV18 | CASSRGANHADTQYF
TRBJ2-5 | TRBV29-1 | CSVQGAAETQYF
TRBJ1-1 | TRBV19 | CASSPRQGLGDTEAFF
TRBJ1-5 | TRBV10-1 | CASSGTGQPQHF
TRBJ2-1 | TRBV20-1 | CSARGGLATDEQFF
TRBJ1-2 | TRBV27 | CASSLSRVNYGYTF
TRBJ2-3 | TRBV10-3 | CAISGTSGGSPDTQYF
TRBJ1-4 | TRBV6-5 | CASSYSNIGSNEKLFF
TRBJ2-7 | TRBV7-9 | CASSSIEDSYYEQYF
TRBJ2-5 | TRBV7-9 | CASSLSQLRRATQYF
TRBJ1-1 | TRBV27 | CASSSGYVAEAFF
TRBJ2-5 | TRBV5-5 | CASSWGIEETQYF
TRBJ1-1 | TRBV6-5 | CASSYNQGGGTEAFF
TRBJ2-7 | TRBV29-1 | CSVGHSYEQYF
TRBJ2-7 | TRBV27 | CACSLGAGAQDEQYF
TRBJ2-2 | TRBV12-3/TRBV12-4 | CASSLRQGIVTGELFF
TRBJ2-5 | TRBV6-5 | CASSTLDTEHQETQYF
TRBJ2-3 | TRBV7-2 | CASSLNGGSTDTQYF
TRBJ1-6 | TRBV11-2 | CASSRLTGSYNSPLHF
TRBJ2-1 | TRBV29-1 | CSVTKGGQGPYNEQFF
TRBJ1-3 | TRBV5-1 | CASSFKPGGAGGNTIYF
TRBJ2-1 | TRBV6-2/TRBV6-3 | CASSSGLFNEQFF
TRBJ1-4 | TRBV12-3/TRBV12-4 | CASSGRVVGNEKLFF
TRBJ1-5 | TRBV5-1 | CASSLEDPSNQPQHF
TRBJ1-5 | TRBV6-2/TRBV6-3 | CASSYGSAQPQHF
TRBJ2-1 | TRBV29-1 | CSVGMRGRINEQFF
TRBJ2-7 | TRBV20-1 | CSALAGGSYEQYF
TRBJ2-3 | TRBV5-1 | CASSDGAGVGTDTQYF
TRBJ1-2 | TRBV6-6 | CASRGTYQEYGYTF
TRBJ1-2 | TRBV20-1 | CSARSTGPTFYGYTF
TRBJ2-7 | TRBV15 | CATSRAGDSSYEQYF
TRBJ2-3 | TRBV9 | CASSVGTTASDTQYF
TRBJ2-3 | TRBV6-5 | CASTATDFSTDTQYF
TRBJ2-3 | TRBV6-1 | CASSEADTDTQYF
- | TRBV7-9 | CASSFRPQTGGAGEQYF
TRBJ1-1 | TRBV5-1 | CASSLPQGSEAFF